This TCR beta chain was captured by sequencing in a study of lymphopenia after photon versus proton radiotherapy (dated by TCRdb to the late 2010s). For the study in its entirety: The immunological effects of photon versus proton radiation therapy were compared in patients with gastrointestinal tumors who developed high-grade lymphopenia. The goal of the study was to describe how the two radiation modalities differ in their effects on the immune system. The 15 to 20 patients in the cohort had gastrointestinal tumors, were treated with either photon or proton therapy, and subsequently developed lymphopenia. Here is what the overall study found, with its caveats: Relative stability during treatment was observed in proton-treated patients, whereas loss of naive T cells and TCR diversity and gain of effector/memory populations were observed in photon-treated patients. The survival association was examined only in patients who died, and the authors described better survival with proton therapy as a possibility, not as a demonstrated result. Across the cohort, a larger post-nadir drop in TCR diversity was inversely correlated with overall survival time among patients who died. After the lymphocyte count nadir, oligoclonal expansion, especially of CD8+ Temra cells, was observed in photon-treated repertoires, and the drop in diversity was driven by this expansion.

Turning to this clone: This receptor's antigen is unknown. Base qualities were left out, and no much larger clone turns up one base away.

Library generation was performed with the immunoSEQ multiplex PCR assay. T cell repertoires were profiled by deep sequencing of rearranged TCR beta loci, alongside multiparametric flow cytometry. What TCRdb holds here is the immuneACCESS table cut down to in-frame rearrangements. Part of the clones is not present; checked against another copy, under half of the missing clones reflect an unresolved V gene, and the others are unexplained. The sample has approximately 30,000 clones on record, less than 90% of them singletons. Of the sample, approximately 3.7% falls within the top ten clones. CDR1 and CDR2 were assigned from the germline V gene as SGDLS and YYNGEE. Compared with germline, V lacks 2 bases and J lacks 9 bases; bases without a gene match: 15. The CDR3 has 18 amino acids, counting the end cysteine and phenylalanine. Just the 54-base CDR3 DNA is kept, in frame starting at base 1.

Rearrangement joined TRBV9 to TRBJ2-1; TRBD2 agrees with 12 junctional bases. The material was peripheral blood, obtained from a patient treated with photon-based radiotherapy. The receptor's source is a woman aged 45-65 years with pancreatic cancer. The CDR3 is CASSVPLAGGEEGSEQFF. The DNA is TGTGCCAGCAGCGTCCCCCTAGCGGGAGGGGAGGAAGGGAGTGAGCAGTTCTTC.